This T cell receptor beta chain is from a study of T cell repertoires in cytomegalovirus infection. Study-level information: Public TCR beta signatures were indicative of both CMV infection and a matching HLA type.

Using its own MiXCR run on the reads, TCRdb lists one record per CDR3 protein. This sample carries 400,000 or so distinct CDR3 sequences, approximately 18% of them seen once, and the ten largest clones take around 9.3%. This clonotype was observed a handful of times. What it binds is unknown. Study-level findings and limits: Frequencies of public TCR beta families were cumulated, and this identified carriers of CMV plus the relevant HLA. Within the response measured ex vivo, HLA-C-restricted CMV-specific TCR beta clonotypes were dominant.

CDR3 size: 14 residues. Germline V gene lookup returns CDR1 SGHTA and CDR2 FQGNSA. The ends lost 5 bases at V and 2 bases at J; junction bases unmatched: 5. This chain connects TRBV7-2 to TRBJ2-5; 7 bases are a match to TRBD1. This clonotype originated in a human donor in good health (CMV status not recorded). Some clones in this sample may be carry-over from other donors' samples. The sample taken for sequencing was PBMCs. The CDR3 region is CASSVRTGQETQYF. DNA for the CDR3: TGTGCCAGCAGCGTACGGACAGGACAAGAGACCCAGTACTTC.